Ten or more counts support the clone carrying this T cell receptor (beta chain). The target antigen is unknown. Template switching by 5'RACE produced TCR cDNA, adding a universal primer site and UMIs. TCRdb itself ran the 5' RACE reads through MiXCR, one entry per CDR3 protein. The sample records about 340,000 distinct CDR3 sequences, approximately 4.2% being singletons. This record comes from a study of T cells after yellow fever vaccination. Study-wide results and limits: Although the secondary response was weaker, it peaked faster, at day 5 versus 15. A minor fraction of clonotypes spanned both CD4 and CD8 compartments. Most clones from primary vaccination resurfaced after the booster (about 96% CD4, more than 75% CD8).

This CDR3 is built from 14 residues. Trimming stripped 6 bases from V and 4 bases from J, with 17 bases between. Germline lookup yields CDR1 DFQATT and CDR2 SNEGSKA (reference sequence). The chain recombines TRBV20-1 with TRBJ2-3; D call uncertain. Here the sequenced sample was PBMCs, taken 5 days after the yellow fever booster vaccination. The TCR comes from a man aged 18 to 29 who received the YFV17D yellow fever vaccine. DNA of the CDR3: TGCAGTGCCCCCGGCCCCGGTTATGCAGATACGCAGTATTTT. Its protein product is CSAPGPGYADTQYF.